One T cell receptor beta chain is described in this entry. In its sample, this clone was seen a few times. This clone's antigen is unknown. Within one base of it there is no much larger clone, and no base qualities were kept. Patients with a history of autoimmune disease or receiving systemic immunosuppression were excluded from the trial. Peripheral blood for TCR sequencing was collected from all dose cohorts at baseline, on cycle 4 day 1, and on cycle 7 day 1. The samples were taken from a phase I, first-in-human, multicenter, open-label dose-escalation trial of ivuxolimab. Adults with locally advanced or metastatic head and neck squamous cell, hepatocellular, melanoma or renal cell carcinoma were enrolled in the trial. Before TCR sequencing, CD4+ and CD8+ T cells were separately sorted from peripheral blood. To sequence the TCRbeta CDR3 region, genomic DNA was isolated from the sorted cells. The immunoSEQ Assay was used for sequencing of TCRbeta CDR3 regions. Drawn from immuneACCESS, this table holds only the in-frame rearrangements with V and J called that TCRdb kept. Clones are partly lost; checked studies trace under half to an unresolved V gene and leave the rest unexplained. In all, the sample holds 72,000 or so clones, and roughly four fifths of those were seen once. The ten largest clones take up around 0.44% of the sample.

This record comes from a study of OX40 agonist ivuxolimab in advanced cancers. Concerning the study at large: Ivuxolimab was an agonistic, fully human IgG2 monoclonal antibody directed against OX40 (CD134), a costimulatory receptor. The monotherapy dose-escalation portion (N ≈ 55 patients) of the phase I ivuxolimab trial is reported in the paper. Intravenous ivuxolimab was administered to patients every 2 weeks at six dose levels: 0.01, 0.1, 0.3, 1.5, 3 and 10 mg/kg. Prior anti-PD-1, anti-PD-L1 or anti-CTLA-4 therapy was permitted, and checkpoint inhibitors had been received by roughly 42% of dose-escalation patients. Peripheral TCRbeta sequencing aimed to test whether ivuxolimab altered TCR sequence diversity and caused clonal T-cell expansion. Partial responses occurred in three dose-escalation patients, of whom one had hepatocellular carcinoma and two had cutaneous melanoma. The dose-escalation cohort was around 83% male with a mean age of approximately 60 years, ranging from roughly 20 to 80. Among the roughly 50 dose-escalation patients, around 20 had hepatocellular carcinoma, some 15 melanoma, 9 renal cell carcinoma and 9 head and neck cancer. The full study reports these points: The antigen specificity of the clonally expanded peripheral T cells was not determined. In partial responders in the 0.1-3.0 mg/kg groups, normalized peripheral clonal expansion was found to be among the lowest, especially among CD8+ T cells. After ivuxolimab, expanded clones were on average more numerous among CD8+ T cells than among CD4+ T cells. Low levels of normalized T-cell clonal expansion were also seen in some patients who did not respond. At doses of 0.1 to 3.0 mg/kg, clonal expansion of both CD4+ and CD8+ blood T cells was observed from baseline to week 6.

From the germline V gene, CDR1 is SNHLY and CDR2 is FYNNEI. Measured from the cysteine to the phenylalanine, the CDR3 is 14 residues long. The only DNA kept is the CDR3, 42 bases in frame from the first base. Ends trimmed: V by 7 bases, J by 10 bases; bases unmatched to a gene: 9. Rearrangement joined TRBV2 to TRBJ1-6, with 8 bases in between that match TRBD1. The TCR originated in an adult with an advanced solid tumor such as melanoma, head and neck, liver or kidney cancer. The sample consisted of CD4+ or CD8+ T cells sorted from blood, taken in a trial of the OX40 agonist ivuxolimab. The nucleotide sequence reads as follows: TGTGCCAGCACCACGACAGGGGAAGGATCACCCCTCCACTTT. Its translation reads: CASTTTGEGSPLHF.